The 5 T cell receptor beta chains given below trace back to one sample, sequenced in a study of cytomegalovirus exposure and HLA in healthy donors. The study ran its PCR with 60 Vbeta and 13 Jbeta primers. Profiled with immunoSEQ multiplex PCR; TCRdb holds only in-frame clones, not every one. Found here are some 120,000 clones, about 78% of them singletons; the top ten hold just over 8%. The sequencing input was PBMCs. The origin of the receptors is a woman aged 40 to 49 in good health and CMV-seropositive.

The chain is built from TRBV5-4 and TRBJ2-5; 8 bases line up with TRBD2. The CDR3 length is 14 residues. V gave up 0 bases and J gave up 3 bases; unmatched junction bases: 1. The germline V gene encodes CDR1 SGHNT and CDR2 YYREEE (reference sequence). The CDR3 is CASSLDSGEETQYF. Here the CDR3 DNA reads TGTGCCAGCAGCTTGGATAGCGGGGAAGAGACCCAGTACTTC. The full variable domain, with the rest looked up from reference TRBV5-4 and TRBJ2-5, is ETGVTQSPTHLIKTRGQQVTLRCSSQSGHNTVSWYQQALGQGPQFIFQYYREEENGRGNFPPRFSGLQFPNYSSELNVNALELDDSALYLCASSLDSGEETQYFGPGTRLLVL.

V gene TRBV5-4 combines with J gene TRBJ2-1; TRBD2 matches at 7 bases. After removal of 4 bases from V and 6 bases from J, the junction contained 13 bases not matched to a gene. CDR1 is SGHNT and CDR2 is YYREEE in the germline V gene (reference sequence). There are 16 residues in the CDR3. The CDR3 region is CASSPATSRDRNEQFF. The CDR3 nucleotides are TGTGCCAGCAGCCCTGCGACTAGCAGAGACCGCAATGAGCAGTTCTTC. Filled out from reference TRBV5-4 and TRBJ2-1, the complete variable domain reads ETGVTQSPTHLIKTRGQQVTLRCSSQSGHNTVSWYQQALGQGPQFIFQYYREEENGRGNFPPRFSGLQFPNYSSELNVNALELDDSALYLCASSPATSRDRNEQFFGPGTRLTVL.

This clone was observed a handful of times. V is TRBV7-2 and J is TRBJ2-4; weak D call: TRBD1 (5 bases). The CDR3 spans 13 residues. Germline values: CDR1 SGHTA, CDR2 FQGNSA. The CDR3 DNA reads as TGTGCGCAGCAGGGATCAGCCAAAAACATTCAGTACTTC. This translates into CAQQGSAKNIQYF.

The rearrangement links TRBV10-3 to TRBJ2-3, with 9 bases fitting TRBD1. There are 15 residues in the CDR3. Germline CDR1 and CDR2: ENHRY and SYGVKD. J was trimmed by 4 bases and V by 6 bases; bases with no gene match: 8. The CDR3 sequence: CAIRPRDRDADTQYF. CDR3 sequence (DNA): TGTGCCATCAGGCCCCGGGACAGGGATGCAGATACGCAGTATTTT.

In DNA form, the CDR3 reads TGTGCCAGCAGCTTAGGGGAGGGTAACACTGAAGCTTTCTTT. It translates to CASSLGEGNTEAFF. V usage is TRBV11-3 and J usage is TRBJ1-1; the D is unclear. The CDR3 covers 14 residues. Germline V CDR1 and CDR2: SGHNT, YENEEA. The V gene lost 1 base and the J gene lost 2 bases, with 8 bases spanning the gap. The variable domain in full, completed from reference TRBV11-3 and TRBJ1-1, reads EAGVVQSPRYKIIEKKQPVAFWCNPISGHNTLYWYLQNLGQGPELLIRYENEEAVDDSQLPKDRFSAERLKGVDSTLKIQPAELGDSAVYLCASSLGEGNTEAFFGQGTRLTVV.